The 5 T cell receptor beta chains presented below share a single source sample, sequenced in a study of hypomethylating agent response in myelodysplastic syndrome. Clones were sequenced by immunoSEQ multiplex PCR, and TCRdb holds only the in-frame ones, with some missing. This table holds several thousand clones, roughly 87% found once. Here the sequenced sample was bone marrow, taken before or after starting hypomethylating agent treatment for myelodysplastic syndrome (not recorded which). Source of these receptors: a human donor with myelodysplastic syndrome.

The chain recombines TRBV6-1 with TRBJ1-4, with TRBD1 matching over 11 bases. Germline V CDR1 and CDR2: MNHNS, SASEGT. V lost 6 bases to trimming and J lost 2 bases; unmatched junction nucleotides: 2. This CDR3 contains 15 residues. The CDR3 DNA is TGTGCCAGCAGGGACAGGGGGCAGACTAATGAAAAACTGTTTTTT. Protein product: CASRDRGQTNEKLFF.

V and J are TRBV11-2 and TRBJ2-1; D unresolved. The CDR3 sequence is 15 residues long. CDR1 and CDR2 (germline): SGHAT, FQNNGV. Trimming took 6 bases from V and 2 from J, leaving 14 bases between them. The DNA of the CDR3 is TGTGCCAGCAGTTCATCCAGTGGAACCTACAATGAGCAGTTCTTC. Amino acid sequence: CASSSSSGTYNEQFF.

This clone was recorded a few times. The chain combines TRBV19 with TRBJ1-2; no reliable D call. The V gene lost 4 bases and the J gene lost 3 bases, with 6 bases spanning the gap. There are 12 residues in the CDR3. Germline CDR1 LNHDA, CDR2 SQIVND (reference sequence). The DNA of the CDR3 is TGTGCCAGTAGTAATCTATACTATGGCTACACCTTC. Its translation: CASSNLYYGYTF.

The chain uses TRBV5-1 and TRBJ2-2, with unresolved D. Trimming pared 4 bases from V and 9 bases from J, leaving 13 bases between. CDR1 is SGHRS, CDR2 YFSETQ, per germline. This CDR3 has 13 amino acids. Here the CDR3 reads CASSPDGHRELFF. CDR3 nucleotides: TGCGCCAGCAGCCCGGACGGGCACCGGGAGCTGTTTTTT. The whole variable domain, remainder taken from reference TRBV5-1 and TRBJ2-2, is KAGVTQTPRYLIKTRGQQVTLSCSPISGHRSVSWYQQTPGQGLQFLFEYFSETQRNKGNFPGRFSGRQFSNSRSEMNVSTLELGDSALYLCASSPDGHRELFFGEGSRLTVL.

The rearrangement links TRBV5-6 to TRBJ2-7, with D perhaps being TRBD1 or TRBD2 (5 bases each). Trimming shortened V by 4 bases and J by 1 base, and 12 bases separated the two germline ends. CDR1 is SGHDT and CDR2 is YYEEEE in the germline V gene. The CDR3 loop spans 14 amino acids. The CDR3 DNA follows: TGTGCCAGCAGCAGGGACCCGGGGTCCTACGAGCAGTACGTC. Its protein product is CASSRDPGSYEQYV.